This T cell receptor beta chain is drawn from a study of low-dose radiotherapy and immunotherapy resistance in tumors. Study-level information: Cyclophosphamide went in intravenously at 200 mg/m2 every two weeks, one day before radiation and immunotherapy.

Alpha and beta chains were covered, as first-strand cDNA relied on TRAV- and TRBV-specific primers. A roughly 22-cycle PCR with a constant-region primer and V-primer adapter amplified TCRs. Amplifying the isolated mRNA was done by in vitro transcription. TCRdb recomputed calls from the reads with MiXCR, one row per CDR3 protein. Among 65,000 to 90,000 distinct CDR3 sequences, 18% were seen once, and the ten largest hold around 6.3%. Time point in this sample: before trial treatment. Every donor's regimen consisted of nivolumab, ipilimumab, aspirin, low-dose cyclophosphamide and low-dose radiotherapy. Those who qualified had advanced solid tumors (lacking tumor-infiltrating lymphocytes). V gave up 0 bases and J gave up 12 bases, with 9 bases separating them. Germline CDR1 is MNHEY and CDR2 is SVGEGT. This CDR3 is 12 amino acids long. This clonotype was counted at least ten times.

The rearrangement uses TRBV6-2 or TRBV6-3 and TRBJ2-1; tentatively, D is TRBD2 (6 bases). The material sequenced was PBMCs, taken before treatment. This clonotype was obtained from a male donor with prostate cancer. The CDR3: CASSYSEGWQFF. The CDR3 DNA is TGTGCCAGCAGTTACTCGGAGGGCTGGCAGTTCTTC.